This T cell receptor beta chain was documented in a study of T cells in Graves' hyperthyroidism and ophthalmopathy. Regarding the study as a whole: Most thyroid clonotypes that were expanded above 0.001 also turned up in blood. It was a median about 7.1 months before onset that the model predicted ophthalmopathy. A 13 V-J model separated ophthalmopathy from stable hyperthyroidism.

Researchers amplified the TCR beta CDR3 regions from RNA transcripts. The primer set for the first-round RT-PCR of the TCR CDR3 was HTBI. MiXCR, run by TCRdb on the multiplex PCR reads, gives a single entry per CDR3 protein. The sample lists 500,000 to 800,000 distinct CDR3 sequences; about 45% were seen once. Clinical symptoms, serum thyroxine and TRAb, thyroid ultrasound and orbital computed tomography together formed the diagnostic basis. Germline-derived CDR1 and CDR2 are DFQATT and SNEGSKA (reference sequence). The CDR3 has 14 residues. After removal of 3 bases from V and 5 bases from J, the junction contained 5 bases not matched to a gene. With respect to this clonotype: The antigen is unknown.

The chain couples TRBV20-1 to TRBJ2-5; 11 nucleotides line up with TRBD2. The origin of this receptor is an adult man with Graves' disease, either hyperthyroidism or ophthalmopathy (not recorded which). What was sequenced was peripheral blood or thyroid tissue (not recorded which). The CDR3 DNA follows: TGCAGTGCTAGCCGTAGCGGGGGGGGGGAGACCCAGTACTTC. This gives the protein CSASRSGGGETQYF.